This TCR beta chain was obtained from a study of radiotherapy plus CTLA-4 blockade in lung cancer. Across the study: In approximately 17% of patients, objective responses were seen; 31% had disease control. Study-wide points: In blood, tumor-derived TCR clones expanded after radiotherapy plus ipilimumab.

Sequencing used immunoSEQ multiplex PCR; TCRdb keeps in-frame clones, though not all of them. The repertoire holds approximately 97,000 clones, with 80% to 90% as singletons. CDR3 length equals 14 residues. V lost 1 base and J lost 3; bases outside the gene matches: 2. Germline CDR1 reads SEHNR; CDR2 reads FQNEAQ (reference sequence). In chemo-refractory metastatic non-small-cell lung cancer, patients got ipilimumab CTLA-4 blockade together with focal radiation. Of note for this clone: Its antigen remains unidentified.

The sequenced sample was peripheral blood, obtained from a patient treated with radiotherapy plus ipilimumab. The clonotype originates from a human donor with non-small cell lung cancer who had stable disease on radiotherapy plus ipilimumab. The gene calls are TRBV7-9 and TRBJ2-5; TRBD2 matches at 7 bases. The CDR3 here is CASSLERGKETQYF. For the CDR3, the DNA is TGTGCCAGCAGCTTAGAGCGGGGTAAAGAGACCCAGTACTTC.